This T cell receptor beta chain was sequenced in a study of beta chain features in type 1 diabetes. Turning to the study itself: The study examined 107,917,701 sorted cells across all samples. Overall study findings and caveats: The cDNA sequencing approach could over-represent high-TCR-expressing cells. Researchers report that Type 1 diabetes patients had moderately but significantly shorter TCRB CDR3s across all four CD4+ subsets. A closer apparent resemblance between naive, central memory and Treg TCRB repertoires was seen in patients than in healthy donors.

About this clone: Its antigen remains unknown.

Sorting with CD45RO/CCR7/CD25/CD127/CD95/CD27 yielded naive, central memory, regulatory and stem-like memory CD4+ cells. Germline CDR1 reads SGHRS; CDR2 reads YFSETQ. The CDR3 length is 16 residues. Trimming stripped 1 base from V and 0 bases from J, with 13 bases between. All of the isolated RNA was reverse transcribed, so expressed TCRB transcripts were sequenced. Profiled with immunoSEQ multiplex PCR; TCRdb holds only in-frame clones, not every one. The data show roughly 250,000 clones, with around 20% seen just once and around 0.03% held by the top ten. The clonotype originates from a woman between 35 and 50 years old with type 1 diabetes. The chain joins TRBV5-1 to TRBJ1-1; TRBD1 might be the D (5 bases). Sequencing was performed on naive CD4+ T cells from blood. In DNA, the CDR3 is TGCGCCAGCAGCTTGTTCAGGGCGGGGATGAACACTGAAGCTTTCTTT. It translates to CASSLFRAGMNTEAFF.